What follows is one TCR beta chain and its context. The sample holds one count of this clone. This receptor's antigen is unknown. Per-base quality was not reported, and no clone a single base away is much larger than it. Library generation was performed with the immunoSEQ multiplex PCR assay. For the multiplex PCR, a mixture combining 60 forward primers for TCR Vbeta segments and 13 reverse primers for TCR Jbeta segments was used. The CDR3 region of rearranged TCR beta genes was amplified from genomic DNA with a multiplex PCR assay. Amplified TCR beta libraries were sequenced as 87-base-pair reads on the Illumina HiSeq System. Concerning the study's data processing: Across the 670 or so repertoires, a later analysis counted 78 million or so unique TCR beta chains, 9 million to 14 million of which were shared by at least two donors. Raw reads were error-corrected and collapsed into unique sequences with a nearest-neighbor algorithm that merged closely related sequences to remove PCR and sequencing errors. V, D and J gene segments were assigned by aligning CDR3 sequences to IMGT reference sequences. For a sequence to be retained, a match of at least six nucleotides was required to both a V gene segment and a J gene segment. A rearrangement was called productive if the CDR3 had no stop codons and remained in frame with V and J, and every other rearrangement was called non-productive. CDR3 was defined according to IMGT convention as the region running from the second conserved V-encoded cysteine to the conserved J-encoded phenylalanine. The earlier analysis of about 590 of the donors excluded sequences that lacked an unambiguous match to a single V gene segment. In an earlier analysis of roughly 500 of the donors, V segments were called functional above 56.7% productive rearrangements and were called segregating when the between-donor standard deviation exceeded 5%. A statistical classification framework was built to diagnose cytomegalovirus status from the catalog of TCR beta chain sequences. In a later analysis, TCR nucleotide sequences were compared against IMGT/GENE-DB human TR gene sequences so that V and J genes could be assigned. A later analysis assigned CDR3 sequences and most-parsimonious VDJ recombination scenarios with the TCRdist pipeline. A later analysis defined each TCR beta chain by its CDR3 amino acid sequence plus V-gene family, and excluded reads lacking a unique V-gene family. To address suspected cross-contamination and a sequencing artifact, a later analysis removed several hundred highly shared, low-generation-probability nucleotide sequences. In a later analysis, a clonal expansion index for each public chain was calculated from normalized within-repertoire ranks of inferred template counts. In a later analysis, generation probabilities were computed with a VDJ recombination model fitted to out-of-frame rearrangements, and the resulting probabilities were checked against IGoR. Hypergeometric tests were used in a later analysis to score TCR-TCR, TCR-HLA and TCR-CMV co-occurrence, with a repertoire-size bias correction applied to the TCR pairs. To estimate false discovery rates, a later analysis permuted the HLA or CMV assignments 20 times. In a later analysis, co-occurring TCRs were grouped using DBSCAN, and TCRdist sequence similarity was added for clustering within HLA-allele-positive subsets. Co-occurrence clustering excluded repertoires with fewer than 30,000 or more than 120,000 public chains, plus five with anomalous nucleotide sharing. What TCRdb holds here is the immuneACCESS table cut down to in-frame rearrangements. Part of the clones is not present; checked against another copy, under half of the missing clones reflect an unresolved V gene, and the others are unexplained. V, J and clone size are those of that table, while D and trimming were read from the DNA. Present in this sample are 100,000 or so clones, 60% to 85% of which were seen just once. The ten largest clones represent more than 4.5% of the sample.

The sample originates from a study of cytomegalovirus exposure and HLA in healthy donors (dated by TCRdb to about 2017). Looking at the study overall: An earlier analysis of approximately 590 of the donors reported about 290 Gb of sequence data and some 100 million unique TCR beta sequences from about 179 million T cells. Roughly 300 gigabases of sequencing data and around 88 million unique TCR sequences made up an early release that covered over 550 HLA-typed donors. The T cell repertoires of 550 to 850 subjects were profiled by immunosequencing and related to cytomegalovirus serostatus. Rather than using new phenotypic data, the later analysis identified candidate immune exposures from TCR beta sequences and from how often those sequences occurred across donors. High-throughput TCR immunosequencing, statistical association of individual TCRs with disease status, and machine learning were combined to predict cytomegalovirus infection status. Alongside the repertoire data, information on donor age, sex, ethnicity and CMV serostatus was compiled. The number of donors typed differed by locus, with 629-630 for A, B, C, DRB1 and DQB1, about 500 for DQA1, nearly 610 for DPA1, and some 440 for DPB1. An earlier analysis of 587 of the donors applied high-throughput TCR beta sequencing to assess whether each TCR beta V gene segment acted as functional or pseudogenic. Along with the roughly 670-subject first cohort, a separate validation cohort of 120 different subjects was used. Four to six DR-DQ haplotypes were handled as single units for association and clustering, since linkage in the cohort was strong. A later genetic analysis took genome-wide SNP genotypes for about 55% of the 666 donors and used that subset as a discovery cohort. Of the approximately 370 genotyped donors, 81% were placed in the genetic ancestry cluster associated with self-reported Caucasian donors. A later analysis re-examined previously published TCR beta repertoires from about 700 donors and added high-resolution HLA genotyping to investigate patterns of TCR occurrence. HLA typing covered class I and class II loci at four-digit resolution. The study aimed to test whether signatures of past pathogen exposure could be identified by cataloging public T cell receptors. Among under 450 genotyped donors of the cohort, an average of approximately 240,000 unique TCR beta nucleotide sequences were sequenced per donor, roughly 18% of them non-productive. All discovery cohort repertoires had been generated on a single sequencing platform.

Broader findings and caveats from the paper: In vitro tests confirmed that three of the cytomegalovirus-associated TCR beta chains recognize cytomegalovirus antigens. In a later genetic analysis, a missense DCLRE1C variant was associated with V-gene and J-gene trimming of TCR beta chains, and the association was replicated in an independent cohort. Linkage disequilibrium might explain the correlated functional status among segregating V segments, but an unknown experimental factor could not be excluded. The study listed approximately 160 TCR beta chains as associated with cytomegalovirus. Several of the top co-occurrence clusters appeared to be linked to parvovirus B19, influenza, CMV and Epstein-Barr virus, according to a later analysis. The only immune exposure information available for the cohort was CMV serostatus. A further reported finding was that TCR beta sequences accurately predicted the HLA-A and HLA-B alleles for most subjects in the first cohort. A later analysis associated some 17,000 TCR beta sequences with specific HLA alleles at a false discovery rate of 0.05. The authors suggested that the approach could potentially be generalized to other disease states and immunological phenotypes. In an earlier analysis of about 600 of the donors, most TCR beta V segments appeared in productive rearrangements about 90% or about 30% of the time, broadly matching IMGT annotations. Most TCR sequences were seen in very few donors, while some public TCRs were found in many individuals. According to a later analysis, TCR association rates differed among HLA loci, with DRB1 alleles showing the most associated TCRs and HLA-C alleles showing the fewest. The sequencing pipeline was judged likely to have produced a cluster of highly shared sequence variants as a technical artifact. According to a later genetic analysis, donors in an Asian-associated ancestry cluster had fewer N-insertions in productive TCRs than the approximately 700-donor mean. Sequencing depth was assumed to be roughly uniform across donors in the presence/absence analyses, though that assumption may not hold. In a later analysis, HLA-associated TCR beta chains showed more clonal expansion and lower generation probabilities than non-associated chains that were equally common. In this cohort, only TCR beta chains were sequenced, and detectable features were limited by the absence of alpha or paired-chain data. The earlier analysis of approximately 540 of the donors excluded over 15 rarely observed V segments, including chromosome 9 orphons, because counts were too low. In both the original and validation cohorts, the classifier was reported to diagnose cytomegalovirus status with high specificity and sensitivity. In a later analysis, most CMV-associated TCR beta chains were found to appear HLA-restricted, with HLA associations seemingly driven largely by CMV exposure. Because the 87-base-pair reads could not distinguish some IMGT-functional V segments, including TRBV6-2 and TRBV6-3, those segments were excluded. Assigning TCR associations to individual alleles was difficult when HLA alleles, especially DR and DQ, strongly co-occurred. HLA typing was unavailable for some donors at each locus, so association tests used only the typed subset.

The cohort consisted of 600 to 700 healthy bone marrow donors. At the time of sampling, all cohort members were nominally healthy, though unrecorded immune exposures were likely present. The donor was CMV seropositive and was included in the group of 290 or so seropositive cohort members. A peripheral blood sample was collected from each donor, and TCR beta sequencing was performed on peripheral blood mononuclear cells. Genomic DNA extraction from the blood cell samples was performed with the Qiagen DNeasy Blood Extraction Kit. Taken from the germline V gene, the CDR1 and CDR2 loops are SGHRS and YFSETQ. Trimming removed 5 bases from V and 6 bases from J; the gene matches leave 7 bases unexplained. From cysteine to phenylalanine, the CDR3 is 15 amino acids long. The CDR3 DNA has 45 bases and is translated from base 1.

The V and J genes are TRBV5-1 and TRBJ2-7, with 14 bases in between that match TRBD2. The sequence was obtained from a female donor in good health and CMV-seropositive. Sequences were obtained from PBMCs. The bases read TGCGCCAGCAGATCCACCGGGACTAGCGGGAGCGAGCAGTACTTC. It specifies CASRSTGTSGSEQYF. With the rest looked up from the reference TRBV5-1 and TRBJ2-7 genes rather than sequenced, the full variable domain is KAGVTQTPRYLIKTRGQQVTLSCSPISGHRSVSWYQQTPGQGLQFLFEYFSETQRNKGNFPGRFSGRQFSNSRSEMNVSTLELGDSALYLCASRSTGTSGSEQYFGPGTRLTVT.